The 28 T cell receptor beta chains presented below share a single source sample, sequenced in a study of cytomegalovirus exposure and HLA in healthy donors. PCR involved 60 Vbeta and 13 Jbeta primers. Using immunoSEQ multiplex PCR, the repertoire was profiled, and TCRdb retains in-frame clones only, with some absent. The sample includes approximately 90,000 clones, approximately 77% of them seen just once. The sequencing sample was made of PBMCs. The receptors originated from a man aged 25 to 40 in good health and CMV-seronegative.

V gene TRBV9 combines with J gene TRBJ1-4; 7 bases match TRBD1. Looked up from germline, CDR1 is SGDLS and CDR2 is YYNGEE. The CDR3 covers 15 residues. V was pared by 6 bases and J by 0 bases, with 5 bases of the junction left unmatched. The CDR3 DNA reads TGTGCCAGCACTAGACAGGGAGCAACTAATGAAAAACTGTTTTTT. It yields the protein CASTRQGATNEKLFF.

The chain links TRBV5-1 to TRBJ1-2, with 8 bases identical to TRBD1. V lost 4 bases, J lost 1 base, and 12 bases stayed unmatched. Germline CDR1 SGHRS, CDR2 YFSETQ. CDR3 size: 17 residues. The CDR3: CASSAILGDRINYGYTF. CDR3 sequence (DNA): TGCGCCAGCAGCGCAATCCTCGGGGACAGGATTAACTATGGCTACACCTTC.

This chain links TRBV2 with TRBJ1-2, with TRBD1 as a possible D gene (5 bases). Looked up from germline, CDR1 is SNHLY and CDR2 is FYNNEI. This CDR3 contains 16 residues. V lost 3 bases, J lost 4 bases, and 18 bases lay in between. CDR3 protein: CASSDGEVGRIYGYTF. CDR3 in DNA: TGTGCCAGCAGTGATGGGGAGGTGGGACGCATCTATGGCTACACCTTC. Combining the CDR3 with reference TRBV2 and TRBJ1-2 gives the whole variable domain EPEVTQTPSHQVTQMGQEVILRCVPISNHLYFYWYRQILGQKVEFLVSFYNNEISEKSEIFDDQFSVERPDGSNFTLKIRSTKLEDSAMYFCASSDGEVGRIYGYTFGSGTRLTVV.

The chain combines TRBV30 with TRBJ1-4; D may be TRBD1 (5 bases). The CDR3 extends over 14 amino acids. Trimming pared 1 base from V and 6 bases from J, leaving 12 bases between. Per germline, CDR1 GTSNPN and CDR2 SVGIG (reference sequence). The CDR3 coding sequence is TGTGCCTGGAGTGAGGGCCAGGGCGATGAAAAACTGTTTTTT. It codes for CAWSEGQGDEKLFF.

The CDR3 is CASSRAGGLGDEQFF. The CDR3 DNA reads as TGTGCCAGCAGTCGAGCGGGAGGGTTGGGCGATGAGCAGTTCTTC. V usage is TRBV28 and J usage is TRBJ2-1; TRBD2 matches 10 bases. There are 15 residues in the CDR3. Germline-derived CDR1 and CDR2 are MDHEN and SYDVKM. The V and J ends lost 5 bases and 8 bases, in that order; junction bases with no gene match: 9.

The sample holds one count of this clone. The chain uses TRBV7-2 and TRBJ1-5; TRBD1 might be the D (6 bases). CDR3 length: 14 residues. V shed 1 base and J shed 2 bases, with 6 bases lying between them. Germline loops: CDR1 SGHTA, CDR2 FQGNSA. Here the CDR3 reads CASSLEGGNQPQHF. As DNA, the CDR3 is TGTGCCAGCAGCTTAGAGGGGGGCAATCAGCCCCAGCATTTT.

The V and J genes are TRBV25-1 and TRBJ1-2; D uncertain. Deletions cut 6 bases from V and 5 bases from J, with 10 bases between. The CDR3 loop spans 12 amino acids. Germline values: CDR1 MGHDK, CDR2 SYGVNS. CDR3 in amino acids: CASSKTGYGYTF. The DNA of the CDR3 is TGTGCCAGCAGCAAGACGGGGTATGGCTACACCTTC.

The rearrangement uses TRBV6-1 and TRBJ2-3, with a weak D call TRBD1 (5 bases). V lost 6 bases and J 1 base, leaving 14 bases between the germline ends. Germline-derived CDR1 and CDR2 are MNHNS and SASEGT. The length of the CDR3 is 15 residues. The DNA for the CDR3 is TGTGCCAGCAGCCCAGGGTCGGTCCGCACAGATACGCAGTATTTT. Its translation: CASSPGSVRTDTQYF.

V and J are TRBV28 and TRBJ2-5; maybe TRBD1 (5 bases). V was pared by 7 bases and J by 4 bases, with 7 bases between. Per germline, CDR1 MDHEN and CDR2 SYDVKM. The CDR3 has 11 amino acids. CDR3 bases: TGTGCCAGCACAGGGCTAGAGACCCAGTACTTC. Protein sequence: CASTGLETQYF.

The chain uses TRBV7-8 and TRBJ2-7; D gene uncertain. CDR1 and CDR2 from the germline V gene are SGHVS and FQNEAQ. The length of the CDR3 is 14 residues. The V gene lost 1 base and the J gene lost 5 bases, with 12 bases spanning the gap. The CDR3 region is CASSLVSQNNEQYF. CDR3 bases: TGTGCCAGCAGCTTAGTATCCCAGAATAACGAGCAGTACTTC.

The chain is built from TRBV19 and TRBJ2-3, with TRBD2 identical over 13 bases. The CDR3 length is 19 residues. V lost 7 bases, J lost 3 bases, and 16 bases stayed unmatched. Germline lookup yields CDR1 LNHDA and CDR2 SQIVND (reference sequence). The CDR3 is CASTTSGLAGDTTTDTQYF. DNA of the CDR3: TGTGCCAGTACGACCTCCGGACTAGCGGGGGATACGACGACAGATACGCAGTATTTT.

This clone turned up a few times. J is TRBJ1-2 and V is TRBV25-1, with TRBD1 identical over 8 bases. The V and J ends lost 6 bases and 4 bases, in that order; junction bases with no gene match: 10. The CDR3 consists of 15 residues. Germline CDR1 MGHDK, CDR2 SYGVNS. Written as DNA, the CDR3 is TGTGCCAGCAGGGGTTTTAATCAGGGGGCCTATGGCTACACCTTC. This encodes CASRGFNQGAYGYTF.

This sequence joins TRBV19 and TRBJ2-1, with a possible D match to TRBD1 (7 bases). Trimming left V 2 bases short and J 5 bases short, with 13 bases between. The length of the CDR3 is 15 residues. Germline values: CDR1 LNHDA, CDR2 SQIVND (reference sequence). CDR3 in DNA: TGTGCCAGTAGTATACAGGGGGGCGCTAACAATGAGCAGTTCTTC. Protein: CASSIQGGANNEQFF. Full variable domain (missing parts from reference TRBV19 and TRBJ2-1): DGGITQSPKYLFRKEGQNVTLSCEQNLNHDAMYWYRQDPGQGLRLIYYSQIVNDFQKGDIAEGYSVSREKKESFPLTVTSAQKNPTAFYLCASSIQGGANNEQFFGPGTRLTVL.

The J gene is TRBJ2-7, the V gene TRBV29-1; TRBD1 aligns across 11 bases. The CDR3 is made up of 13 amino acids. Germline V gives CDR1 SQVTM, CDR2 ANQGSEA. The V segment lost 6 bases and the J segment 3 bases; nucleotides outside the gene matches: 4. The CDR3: CSVRGTGGYEQYF. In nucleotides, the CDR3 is TGCAGCGTCCGAGGGACAGGGGGCTACGAGCAGTACTTC.

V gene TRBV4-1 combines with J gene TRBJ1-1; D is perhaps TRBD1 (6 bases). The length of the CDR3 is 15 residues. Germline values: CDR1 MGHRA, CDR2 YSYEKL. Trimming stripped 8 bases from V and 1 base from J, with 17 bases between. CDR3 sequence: CASLPQGRGNTEAFF. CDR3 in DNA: TGCGCCAGCCTCCCACAGGGAAGGGGGAACACTGAAGCTTTCTTT.

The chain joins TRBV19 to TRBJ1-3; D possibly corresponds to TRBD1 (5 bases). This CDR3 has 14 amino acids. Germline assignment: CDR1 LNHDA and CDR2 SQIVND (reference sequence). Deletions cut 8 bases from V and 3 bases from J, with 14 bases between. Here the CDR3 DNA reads TGTGCCAGTGGGAGGGGTTCCCATGGAAACACCATATATTTT. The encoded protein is CASGRGSHGNTIYF.

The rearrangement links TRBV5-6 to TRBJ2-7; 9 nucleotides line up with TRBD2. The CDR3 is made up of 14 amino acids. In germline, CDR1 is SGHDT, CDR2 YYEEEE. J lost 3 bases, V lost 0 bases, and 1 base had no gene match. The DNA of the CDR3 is TGTGCCAGCAGCTTGGGACTAGCGGTCTACGAGCAGTACTTC. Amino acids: CASSLGLAVYEQYF.

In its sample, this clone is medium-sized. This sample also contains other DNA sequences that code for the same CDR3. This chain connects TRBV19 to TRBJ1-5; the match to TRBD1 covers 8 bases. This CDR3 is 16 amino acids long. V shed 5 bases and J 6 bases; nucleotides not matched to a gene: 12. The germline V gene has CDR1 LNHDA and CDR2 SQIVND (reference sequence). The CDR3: CASSSPGQGFGQPQHF. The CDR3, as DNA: TGTGCCAGTAGTTCTCCTGGACAGGGATTTGGTCAGCCCCAGCATTTT.

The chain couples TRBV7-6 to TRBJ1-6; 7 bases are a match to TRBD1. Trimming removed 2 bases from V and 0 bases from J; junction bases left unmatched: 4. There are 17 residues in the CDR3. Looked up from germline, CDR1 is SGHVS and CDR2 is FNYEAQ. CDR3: CASSLSTGASYNSPLHF. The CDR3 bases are TGTGCCAGCAGCTTATCCACAGGGGCCTCCTATAATTCACCCCTCCACTTT.

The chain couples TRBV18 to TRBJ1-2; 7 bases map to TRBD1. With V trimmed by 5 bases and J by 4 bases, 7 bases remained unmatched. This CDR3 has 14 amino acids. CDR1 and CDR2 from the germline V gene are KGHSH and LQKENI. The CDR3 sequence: CASSDPGQIYGYTF. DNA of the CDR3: TGTGCCAGCTCAGATCCGGGACAGATCTATGGCTACACCTTC.

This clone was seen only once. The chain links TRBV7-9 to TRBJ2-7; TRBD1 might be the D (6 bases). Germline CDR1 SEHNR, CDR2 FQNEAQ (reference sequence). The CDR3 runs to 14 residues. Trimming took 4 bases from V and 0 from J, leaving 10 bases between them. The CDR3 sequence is CASSSGHLSYEQYF. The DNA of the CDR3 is TGTGCCAGCAGCTCGGGACACCTCTCCTACGAGCAGTACTTC.

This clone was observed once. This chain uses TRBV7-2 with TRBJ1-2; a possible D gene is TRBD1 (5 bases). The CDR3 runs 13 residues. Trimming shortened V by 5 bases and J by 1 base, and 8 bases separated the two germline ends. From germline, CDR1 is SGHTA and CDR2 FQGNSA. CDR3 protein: CASSIDSNYGYTF. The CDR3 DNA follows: TGTGCCAGCAGCATAGACAGTAACTATGGCTACACCTTC.

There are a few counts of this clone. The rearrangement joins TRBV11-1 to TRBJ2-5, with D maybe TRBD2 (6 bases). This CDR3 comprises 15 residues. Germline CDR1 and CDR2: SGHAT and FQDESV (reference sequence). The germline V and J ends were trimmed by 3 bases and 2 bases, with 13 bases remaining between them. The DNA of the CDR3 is TGTGCCAGCAGCTTTGGAGGGAGGCAACAAGAGACCCAGTACTTC. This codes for CASSFGGRQQETQYF.

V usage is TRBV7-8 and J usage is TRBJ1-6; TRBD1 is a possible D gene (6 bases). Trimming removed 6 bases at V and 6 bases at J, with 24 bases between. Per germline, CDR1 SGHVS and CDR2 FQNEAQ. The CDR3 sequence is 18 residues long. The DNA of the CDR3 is TGTGCCAGCAGGATCGGGACATCTACGCGGGCCTTTAATTCACCCCTCCACTTT. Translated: CASRIGTSTRAFNSPLHF.

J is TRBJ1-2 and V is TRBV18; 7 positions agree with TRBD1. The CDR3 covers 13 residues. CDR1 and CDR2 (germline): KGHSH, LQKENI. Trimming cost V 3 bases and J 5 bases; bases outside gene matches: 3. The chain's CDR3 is CASSPDRIYGYTF. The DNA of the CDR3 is TGTGCCAGCTCACCGGACAGGATATATGGCTACACCTTC.

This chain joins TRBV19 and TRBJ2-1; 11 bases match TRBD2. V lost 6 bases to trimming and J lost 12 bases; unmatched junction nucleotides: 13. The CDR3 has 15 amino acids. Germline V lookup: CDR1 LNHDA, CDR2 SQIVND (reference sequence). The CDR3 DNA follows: TGTGCCAGTAGCCTAGCGGGGGGTGAGTACAGCGTGCAGTTCTTC. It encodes CASSLAGGEYSVQFF.

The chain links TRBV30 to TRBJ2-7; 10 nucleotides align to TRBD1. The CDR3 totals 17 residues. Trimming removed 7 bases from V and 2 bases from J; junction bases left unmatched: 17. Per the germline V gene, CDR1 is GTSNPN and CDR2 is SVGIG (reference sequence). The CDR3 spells CAYGHRQGASFPYEQYF. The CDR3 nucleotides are TGTGCCTATGGACATAGACAGGGGGCATCTTTCCCCTACGAGCAGTACTTC.

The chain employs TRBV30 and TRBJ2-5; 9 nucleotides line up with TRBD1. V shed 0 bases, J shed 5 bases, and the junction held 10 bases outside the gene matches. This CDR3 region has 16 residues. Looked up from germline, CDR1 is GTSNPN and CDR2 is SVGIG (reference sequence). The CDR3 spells CAWSVLSGTGSETQYF. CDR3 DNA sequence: TGTGCCTGGAGTGTACTGTCGGGGACAGGGTCGGAGACCCAGTACTTC.